Reported below is one T cell receptor (beta chain). Its antigen is unknown. Base quality data are lacking; no much larger clone is found one base away. This entry is derived from a study of untreated major depressive disorder (dated by TCRdb to the late 2010s). Looking at the study overall: The study was a cross-sectional case-control comparison of T cell phenotype and TCR repertoire between antidepressant-free major depressive disorder patients and individually matched non-depressed controls. Differences in Vbeta 5.1, Vbeta 11 and Vbeta 22 usage observed by flow cytometry in the whole cohort were followed up by sequencing. Study-level results and caveats: For the sequencing comparisons, one-tailed planned tests were applied to only three Vbeta families that had been selected in advance. In every sequenced subject, the top five TRBV05-01 clones were all identified as private clones. In the sequencing data, TRBV25-01 and TRBV02-01 usage was found to follow the flow-cytometry pattern, although statistical significance was not reached. In CD4+ T cells, sequencing confirmed that depressed patients used TRBV05-01 (Vbeta 5.1) more than controls did, with a one-tailed test giving p = 0.040. Because of strict matching and exclusion criteria, the study sample was comparatively small, which limits how generalizable the findings are.

V has 0 bases trimmed and J has 2 bases trimmed; junction bases matching no gene number 8. The germline V gene sets CDR1 to SGHRS and CDR2 to YFSETQ. From the cysteine up to the phenylalanine, the CDR3 has a length of 17 residues. The only DNA kept is the CDR3, 51 bases in frame from the first base. Each depressed patient was pairwise matched to a non-depressed control for sex, age, current smoking status and body mass index. Every participant was of European descent. Patients were diagnosed with major depressive disorder by DSM-IV criteria and had a Hamilton Rating Scale for Depression score of 18 or higher. No psychiatric medication, including antidepressants, had been taken by patients for at least 8 weeks before enrollment. Among the patients, depression severity spanned the moderate-to-severe range. All participants were excluded for major medical conditions, Axis I/II comorbidities, regular medication or illicit drug use, or drinking over 100 g alcohol weekly. About 31 ml of peripheral blood was drawn into EDTA tubes from each participant. Thawed PBMCs underwent magnetic negative selection with the BD IMag Human CD4 T Lymphocyte Enrichment Set to purify CD4+ T cells. The CD4+ enrichment method typically yielded roughly 96% purity as confirmed by flow cytometry. A subgroup of about 5 case-control pairs, chosen blind to chemokine receptor expression and flow-cytometric repertoire skewing results, underwent TCRbeta sequencing. All blood samples were drawn in the morning at 8:00 a.m., and PBMCs were separated by Ficoll-Hypaque gradient centrifugation. PBMCs were gradually cooled to -80 degrees C for cryopreservation and then kept in liquid nitrogen until assay.

The Qiagen DNeasy Blood and Tissue Kit was used to extract total genomic DNA from purified CD4+ T cells. Amplification and sequencing of the TCRbeta CDR3 region, as defined according to IMGT, were carried out with immunoSEQ immunosequencing protocols. Under the source paper's analysis protocol: Raw sequence data were preprocessed by the immunoSEQ service for PCR and sequencing error correction. The sequence data were imported into the immunoSEQ Analyzer and were further analyzed using VDJtools v1.0.7. The paired Wilcoxon signed-rank test was used to test for differences between patients and controls. TCRdb limited this immuneACCESS table to in-frame rearrangements with V and J called. A share of clones is missing; checked studies link under half to unresolved V genes, and the rest is unexplained. From that table come the V and J calls and clone size; the DNA was used to work out D and trimming. For this sample the table gives some 25,000 clones, of which 91% were detected only once. The ten largest clones take up around 0.7% of the sample.

Recombination connected TRBV5-1 to TRBJ2-7; a stretch of 10 junction bases matches TRBD1. Sequencing input: CD4+ T cells from PBMCs. This receptor was identified in a woman in her thirties with major depressive disorder. The CDR3 loop reads CASSLVGTGATPYEQYF. The DNA reads TGCGCCAGCAGCTTGGTGGGGACAGGGGCCACACCCTACGAGCAGTACTTC.